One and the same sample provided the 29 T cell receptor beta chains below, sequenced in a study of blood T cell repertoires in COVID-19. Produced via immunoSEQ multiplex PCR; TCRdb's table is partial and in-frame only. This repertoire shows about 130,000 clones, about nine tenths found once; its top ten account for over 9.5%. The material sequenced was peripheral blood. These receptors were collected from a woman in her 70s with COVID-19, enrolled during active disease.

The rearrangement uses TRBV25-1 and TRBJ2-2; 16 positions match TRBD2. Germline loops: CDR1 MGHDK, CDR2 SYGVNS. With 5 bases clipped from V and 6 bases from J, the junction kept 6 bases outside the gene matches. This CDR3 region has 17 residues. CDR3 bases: TGTGCCAGCAGTACCCCCGGGACTAGCGGGGGGGCCGGGGAGCTGTTTTTT. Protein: CASSTPGTSGGAGELFF.

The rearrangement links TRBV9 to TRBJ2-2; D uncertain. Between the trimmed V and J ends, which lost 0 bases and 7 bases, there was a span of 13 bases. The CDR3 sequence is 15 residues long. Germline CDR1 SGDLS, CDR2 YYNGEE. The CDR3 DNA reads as TGTGCCAGCAGCGTAGTGCCGGTTTCGAGCGGGGAGCTGTTTTTT. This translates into CASSVVPVSSGELFF.

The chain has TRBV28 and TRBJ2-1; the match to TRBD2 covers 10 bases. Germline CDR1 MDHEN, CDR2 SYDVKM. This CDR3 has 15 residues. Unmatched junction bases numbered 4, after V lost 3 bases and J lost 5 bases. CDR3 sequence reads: CASSFSGGNHNEQFF. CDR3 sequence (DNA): TGTGCCAGCAGTTTTAGCGGGGGGAACCACAATGAGCAGTTCTTC.

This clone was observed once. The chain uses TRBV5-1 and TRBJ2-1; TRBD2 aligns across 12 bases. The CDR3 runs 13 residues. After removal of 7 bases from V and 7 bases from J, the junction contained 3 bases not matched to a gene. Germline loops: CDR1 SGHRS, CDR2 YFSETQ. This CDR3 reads CASASGGANEQFF. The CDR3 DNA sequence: TGCGCCAGCGCTAGCGGGGGGGCAAATGAGCAGTTCTTC.

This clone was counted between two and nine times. CDR3 DNA: TGTGCCTGGAGTGTCCGGGACAGGGGGCTCTACGAGCAGTACTTC. Protein sequence: CAWSVRDRGLYEQYF. The chain recombines TRBV30 with TRBJ2-7; 12 nucleotides match TRBD1. The CDR3 has 15 amino acids. Germline V gene data show CDR1 as GTSNPN and CDR2 as SVGIG (reference sequence). Trimming removed 0 bases from V and 3 bases from J; junction bases left unmatched: 3.

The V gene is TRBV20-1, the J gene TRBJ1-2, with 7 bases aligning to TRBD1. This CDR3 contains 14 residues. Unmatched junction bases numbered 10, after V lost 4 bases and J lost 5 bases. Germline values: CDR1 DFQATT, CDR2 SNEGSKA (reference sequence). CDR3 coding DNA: TGCAGTGCTAATGACAGGGAAATTTTGTATGGCTACACCTTC. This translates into CSANDREILYGYTF.

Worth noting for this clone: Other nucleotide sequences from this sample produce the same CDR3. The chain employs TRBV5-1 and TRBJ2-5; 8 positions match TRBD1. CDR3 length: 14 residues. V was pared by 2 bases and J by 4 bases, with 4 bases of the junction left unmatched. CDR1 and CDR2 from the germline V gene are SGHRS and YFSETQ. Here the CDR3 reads CASSFGQGRETQYF. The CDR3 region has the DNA TGCGCCAGCAGCTTCGGACAGGGTCGAGAGACCCAGTACTTC.

CDR3 sequence reads: CASSSQVSSYEQYF. In DNA form, the CDR3 reads TGCGCCAGCAGCAGTCAGGTTAGCTCCTACGAGCAGTACTTC. The gene calls are TRBV5-1 and TRBJ2-7; D unclear. Germline CDR1 reads SGHRS; CDR2 reads YFSETQ. The CDR3 is made up of 14 amino acids. V lost 4 bases, J lost 0 bases, and 11 bases lay in between.

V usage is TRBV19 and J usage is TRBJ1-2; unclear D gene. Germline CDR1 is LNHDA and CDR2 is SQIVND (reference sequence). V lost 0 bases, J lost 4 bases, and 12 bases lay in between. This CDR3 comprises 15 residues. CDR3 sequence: CASSIESGLGYGYTF. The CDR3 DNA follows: TGTGCCAGTAGTATAGAGAGCGGACTTGGCTATGGCTACACCTTC.

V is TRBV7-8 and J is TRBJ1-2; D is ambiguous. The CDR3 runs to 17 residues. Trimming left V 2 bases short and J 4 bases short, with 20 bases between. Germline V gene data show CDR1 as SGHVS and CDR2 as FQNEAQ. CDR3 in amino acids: CASSLFSPLQNSYGYTF. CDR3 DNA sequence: TGTGCCAGCAGCTTATTTTCTCCTTTACAGAATAGCTATGGCTACACCTTC.

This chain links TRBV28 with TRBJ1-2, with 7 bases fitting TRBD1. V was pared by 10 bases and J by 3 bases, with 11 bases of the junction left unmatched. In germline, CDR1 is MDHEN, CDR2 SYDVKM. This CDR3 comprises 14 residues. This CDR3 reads CATLRQGGDYGYTF. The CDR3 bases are TGTGCCACCCTTCGACAGGGCGGAGACTATGGCTACACCTTC.

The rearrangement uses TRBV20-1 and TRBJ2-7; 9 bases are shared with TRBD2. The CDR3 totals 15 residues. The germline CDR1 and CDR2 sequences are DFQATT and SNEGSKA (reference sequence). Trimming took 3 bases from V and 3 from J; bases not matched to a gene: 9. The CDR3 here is CSASRGGGAYYEQYF. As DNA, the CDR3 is TGCAGTGCTAGTCGTGGCGGGGGGGCCTACTACGAGCAGTACTTC.

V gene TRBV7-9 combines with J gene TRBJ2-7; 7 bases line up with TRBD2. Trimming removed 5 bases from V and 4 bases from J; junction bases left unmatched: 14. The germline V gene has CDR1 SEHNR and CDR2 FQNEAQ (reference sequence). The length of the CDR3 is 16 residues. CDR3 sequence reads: CASSPGGRANKYEQYF. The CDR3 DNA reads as TGTGCCAGCAGCCCCGGGGGGAGGGCTAACAAGTACGAGCAGTACTTC.

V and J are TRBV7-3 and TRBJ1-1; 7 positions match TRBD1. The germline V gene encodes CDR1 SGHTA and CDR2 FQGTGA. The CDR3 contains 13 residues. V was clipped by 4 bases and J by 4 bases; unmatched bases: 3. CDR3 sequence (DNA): TGTGCCAGCAGCTCACAGGGGCCCACTGAAGCTTTCTTT. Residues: CASSSQGPTEAFF.

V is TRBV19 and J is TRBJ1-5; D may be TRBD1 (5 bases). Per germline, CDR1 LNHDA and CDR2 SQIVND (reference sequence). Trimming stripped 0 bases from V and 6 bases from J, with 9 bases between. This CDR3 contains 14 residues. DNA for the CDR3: TGTGCCAGTAGTATAGAAGGGGAGGGTCAGCCCCAGCATTTT. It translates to CASSIEGEGQPQHF. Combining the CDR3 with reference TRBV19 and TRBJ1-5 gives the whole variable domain DGGITQSPKYLFRKEGQNVTLSCEQNLNHDAMYWYRQDPGQGLRLIYYSQIVNDFQKGDIAEGYSVSREKKESFPLTVTSAQKNPTAFYLCASSIEGEGQPQHFGDGTRLSIL.

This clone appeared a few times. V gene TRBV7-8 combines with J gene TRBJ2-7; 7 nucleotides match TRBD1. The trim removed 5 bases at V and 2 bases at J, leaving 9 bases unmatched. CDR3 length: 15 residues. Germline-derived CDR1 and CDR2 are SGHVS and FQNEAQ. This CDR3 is CASSPTRGSAYEQYF. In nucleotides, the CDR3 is TGTGCCAGCAGCCCCACCAGGGGGTCGGCCTACGAGCAGTACTTC.

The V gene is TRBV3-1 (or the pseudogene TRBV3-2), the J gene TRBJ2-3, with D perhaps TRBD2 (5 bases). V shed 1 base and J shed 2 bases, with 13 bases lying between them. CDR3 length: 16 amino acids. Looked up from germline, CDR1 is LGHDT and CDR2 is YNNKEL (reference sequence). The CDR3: CASSQGWTGNTDTQYF. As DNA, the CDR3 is TGTGCCAGCAGCCAAGGCTGGACGGGGAACACAGATACGCAGTATTTT.

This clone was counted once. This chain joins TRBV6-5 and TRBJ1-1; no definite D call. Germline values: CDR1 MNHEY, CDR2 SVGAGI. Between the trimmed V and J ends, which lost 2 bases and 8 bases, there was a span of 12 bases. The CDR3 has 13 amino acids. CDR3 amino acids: CASSYGSNYEAFF. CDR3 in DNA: TGTGCCAGCAGTTACGGCAGCAACTACGAAGCTTTCTTT.

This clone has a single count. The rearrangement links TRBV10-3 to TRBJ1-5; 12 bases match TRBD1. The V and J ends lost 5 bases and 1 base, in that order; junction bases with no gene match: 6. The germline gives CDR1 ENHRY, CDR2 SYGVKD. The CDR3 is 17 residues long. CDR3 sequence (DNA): TGTGCCATCAGTAGGGGGACAGGGGGCGCGAGCAATCAGCCCCAGCATTTT. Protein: CAISRGTGGASNQPQHF.

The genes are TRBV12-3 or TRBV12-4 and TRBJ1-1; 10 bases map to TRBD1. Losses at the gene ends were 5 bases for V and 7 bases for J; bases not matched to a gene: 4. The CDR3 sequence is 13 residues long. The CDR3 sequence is CASSTDRGDEAFF. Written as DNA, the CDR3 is TGTGCCAGCAGTACGGACAGGGGGGATGAAGCTTTCTTT.

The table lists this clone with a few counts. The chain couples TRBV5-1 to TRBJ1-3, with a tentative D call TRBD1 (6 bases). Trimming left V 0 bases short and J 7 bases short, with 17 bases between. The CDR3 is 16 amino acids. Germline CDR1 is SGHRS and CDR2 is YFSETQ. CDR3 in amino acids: CASSLGPGVGSNTIYF. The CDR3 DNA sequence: TGCGCCAGCAGCTTGGGCCCAGGGGTCGGGTCCAACACCATATATTTT.

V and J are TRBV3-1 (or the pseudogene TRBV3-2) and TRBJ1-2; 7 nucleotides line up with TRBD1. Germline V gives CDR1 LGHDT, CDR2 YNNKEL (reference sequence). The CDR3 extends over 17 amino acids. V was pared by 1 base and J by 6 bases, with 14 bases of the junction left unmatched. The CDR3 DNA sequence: TGTGCCAGCAGCCAAGTTCGATCTACAGGGGCCCCGGATGGCTACACCTTC. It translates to CASSQVRSTGAPDGYTF.

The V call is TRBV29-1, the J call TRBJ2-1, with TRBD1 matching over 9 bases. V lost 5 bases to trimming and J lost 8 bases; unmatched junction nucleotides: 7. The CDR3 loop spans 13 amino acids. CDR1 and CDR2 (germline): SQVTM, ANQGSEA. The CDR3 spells CSVTPQGADEQFF. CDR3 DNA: TGCAGCGTTACCCCACAGGGGGCAGATGAGCAGTTCTTC.

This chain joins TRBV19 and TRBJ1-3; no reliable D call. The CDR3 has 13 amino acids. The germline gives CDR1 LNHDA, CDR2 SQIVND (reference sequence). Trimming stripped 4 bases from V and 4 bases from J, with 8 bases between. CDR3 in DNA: TGTGCCAGTAGTACGGAGGTAGGAAACACCATATATTTT. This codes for CASSTEVGNTIYF.

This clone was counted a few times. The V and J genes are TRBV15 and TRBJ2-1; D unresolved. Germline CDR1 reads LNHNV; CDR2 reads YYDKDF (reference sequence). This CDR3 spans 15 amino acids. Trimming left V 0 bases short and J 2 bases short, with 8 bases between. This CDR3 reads CATSRDSSPYNEQFF. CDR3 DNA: TGTGCCACCAGCAGAGATTCAAGCCCCTACAATGAGCAGTTCTTC.

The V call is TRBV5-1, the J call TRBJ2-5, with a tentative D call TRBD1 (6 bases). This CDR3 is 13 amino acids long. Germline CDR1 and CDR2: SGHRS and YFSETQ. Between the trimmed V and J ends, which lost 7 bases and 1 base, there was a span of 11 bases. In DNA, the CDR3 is TGCGCCAGCCTGGGACACCTCCAAGAGACCCAGTACTTC. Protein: CASLGHLQETQYF.

The CDR3 loop reads CASSFSGGASYEQYF. The CDR3 nucleotides are TGTGCCAGCAGCTTTAGCGGGGGGGCATCCTACGAGCAGTACTTC. The chain recombines TRBV5-6 with TRBJ2-7; 11 nucleotides align to TRBD2. CDR1 SGHDT and CDR2 YYEEEE come from the germline V gene. This CDR3 region has 15 residues. Unmatched junction bases numbered 2, after V lost 2 bases and J lost 1 base.

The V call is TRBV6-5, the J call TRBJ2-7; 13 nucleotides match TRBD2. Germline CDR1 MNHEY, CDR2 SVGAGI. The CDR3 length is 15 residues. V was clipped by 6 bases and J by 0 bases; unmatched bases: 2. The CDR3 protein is CASRLAGGPSYEQYF. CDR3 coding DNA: TGTGCCAGCAGACTAGCGGGGGGGCCCTCCTACGAGCAGTACTTC.

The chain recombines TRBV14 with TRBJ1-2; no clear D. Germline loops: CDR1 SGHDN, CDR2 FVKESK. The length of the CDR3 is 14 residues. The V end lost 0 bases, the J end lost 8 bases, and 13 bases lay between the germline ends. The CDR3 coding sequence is TGTGCCAGCAGCCAAGATCTGAGGTCGGTCGGCTACACCTTC. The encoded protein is CASSQDLRSVGYTF.